The present entry profiles one T cell receptor (beta chain) with its context. The antigen is not known. Here immunoSEQ multiplex PCR was the method, and the copy in TCRdb shows in-frame clones only, minus some. The data contain roughly 190,000 clones, 92% of them singletons. CDR3 length: 14 amino acids. CDR1 is SGHTA and CDR2 is FQGNSA in the germline V gene. With V trimmed by 5 bases and J by 6 bases, 9 bases remained unmatched. These data come from a study of T cell responses to AZD1222 COVID-19 vaccine. Study results and caveats: The donor group comprised mostly white British people and more females; the analysis possibly underestimated clonal diversity. No repertoire was sampled before or during the peak T cell response, only after it. Seropositivity was recorded at baseline in only 6 or 7 AZD1222 recipients.

The clonotype comes from an adult in good health. The chain carries TRBV7-2 and TRBJ2-7; 8 nucleotides line up with TRBD2. Sequencing used peripheral blood, obtained on day 0 of AZD1222 vaccination. Here the CDR3 reads CASSRGGRGPEQYF. In nucleotides, the CDR3 is TGTGCCAGCAGCCGGGGGGGGCGTGGGCCCGAGCAGTACTTC.